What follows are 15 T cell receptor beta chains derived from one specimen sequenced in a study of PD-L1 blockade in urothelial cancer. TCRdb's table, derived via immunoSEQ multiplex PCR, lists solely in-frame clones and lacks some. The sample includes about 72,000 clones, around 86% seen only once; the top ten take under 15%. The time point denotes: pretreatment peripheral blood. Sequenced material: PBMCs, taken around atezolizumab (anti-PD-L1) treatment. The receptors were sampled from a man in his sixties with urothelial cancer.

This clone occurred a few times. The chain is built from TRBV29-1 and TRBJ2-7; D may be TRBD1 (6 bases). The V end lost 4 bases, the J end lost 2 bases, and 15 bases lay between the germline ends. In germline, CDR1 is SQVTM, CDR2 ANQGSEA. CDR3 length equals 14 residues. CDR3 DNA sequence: TGCAGCGTTGCGGGGTCAGGGGATGCCTACGAGCAGTACTTC. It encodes CSVAGSGDAYEQYF.

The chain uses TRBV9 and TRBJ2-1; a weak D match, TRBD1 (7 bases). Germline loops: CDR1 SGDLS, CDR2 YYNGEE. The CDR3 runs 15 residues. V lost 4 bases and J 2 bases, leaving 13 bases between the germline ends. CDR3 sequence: CASSMEGAAYNEQFF. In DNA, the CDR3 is TGTGCCAGCAGCATGGAGGGGGCGGCCTACAATGAGCAGTTCTTC.

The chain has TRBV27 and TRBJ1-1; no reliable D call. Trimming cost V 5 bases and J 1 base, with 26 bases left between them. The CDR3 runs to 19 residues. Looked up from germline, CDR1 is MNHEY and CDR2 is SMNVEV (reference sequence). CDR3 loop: CASSHGWAYGGSSNTEAFF. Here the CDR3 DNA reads TGTGCCAGCAGTCATGGGTGGGCTTATGGTGGCAGCTCGAACACTGAAGCTTTCTTT.

The CDR3 loop reads CASSRRGGTSETQYF. The DNA for the CDR3 is TGTGCCAGCAGCCGTCGCGGGGGAACTTCGGAGACCCAGTACTTC. J is TRBJ2-5 and V is TRBV7-2; the match to TRBD2 covers 7 bases. This CDR3 is built from 15 residues. CDR1 and CDR2 (germline): SGHTA, FQGNSA. J lost 5 bases, V lost 5 bases, and 11 bases had no gene match. Supplemented by reference TRBV7-2 and TRBJ2-5, the full variable domain reads GAGVSQSPSNKVTEKGKDVELRCDPISGHTALYWYRQSLGQGLEFLIYFQGNSAPDKSGLPSDRFSAERTGGSVSTLTIQRTQQEDSAVYLCASSRRGGTSETQYFGPGTRLLVL.

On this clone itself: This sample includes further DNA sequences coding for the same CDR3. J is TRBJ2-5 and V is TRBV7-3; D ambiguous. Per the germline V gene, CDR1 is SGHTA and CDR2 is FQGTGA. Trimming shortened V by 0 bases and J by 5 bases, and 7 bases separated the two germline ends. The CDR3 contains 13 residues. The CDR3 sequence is CASSLTSLETQYF. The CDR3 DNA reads TGTGCCAGCAGCTTAACTTCTCTGGAGACCCAGTACTTC.

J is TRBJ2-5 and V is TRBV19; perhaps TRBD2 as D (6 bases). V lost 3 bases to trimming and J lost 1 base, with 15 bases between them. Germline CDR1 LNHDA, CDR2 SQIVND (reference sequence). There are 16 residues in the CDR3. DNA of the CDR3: TGTGCCAGTAGTATCGGCGTGGGGGGATTCCAAGAGACCCAGTACTTC. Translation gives CASSIGVGGFQETQYF.

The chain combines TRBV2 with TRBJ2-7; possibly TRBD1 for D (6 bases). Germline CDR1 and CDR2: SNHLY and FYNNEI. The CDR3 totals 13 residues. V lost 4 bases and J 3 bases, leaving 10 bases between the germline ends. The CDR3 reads CASSARGLYEQYF. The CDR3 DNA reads TGTGCCAGCAGTGCCAGGGGCCTCTACGAGCAGTACTTC. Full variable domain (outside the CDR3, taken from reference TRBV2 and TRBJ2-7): EPEVTQTPSHQVTQMGQEVILRCVPISNHLYFYWYRQILGQKVEFLVSFYNNEISEKSEIFDDQFSVERPDGSNFTLKIRSTKLEDSAMYFCASSARGLYEQYFGPGTRLTVT.

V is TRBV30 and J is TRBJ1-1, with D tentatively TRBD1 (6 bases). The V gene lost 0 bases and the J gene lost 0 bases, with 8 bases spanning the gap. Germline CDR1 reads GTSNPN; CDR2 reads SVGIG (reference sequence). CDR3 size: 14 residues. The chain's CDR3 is CAWSVNRVNTEAFF. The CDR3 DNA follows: TGTGCCTGGAGTGTAAACAGGGTGAACACTGAAGCTTTCTTT.

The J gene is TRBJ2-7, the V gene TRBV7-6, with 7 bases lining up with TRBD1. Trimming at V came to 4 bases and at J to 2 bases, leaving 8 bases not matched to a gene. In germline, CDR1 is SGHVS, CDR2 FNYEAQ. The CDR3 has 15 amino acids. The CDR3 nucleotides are TGTGCCAGCAGCTCTCAGACGGGGACAGCCTACGAGCAGTACTTC. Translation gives CASSSQTGTAYEQYF. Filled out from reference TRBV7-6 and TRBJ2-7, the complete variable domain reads GAGVSQSPRYKVTKRGQDVALRCDPISGHVSLYWYRQALGQGPEFLTYFNYEAQQDKSGLPNDRFSAERPEGSISTLTIQRTEQRDSAMYRCASSSQTGTAYEQYFGPGTRLTVT.

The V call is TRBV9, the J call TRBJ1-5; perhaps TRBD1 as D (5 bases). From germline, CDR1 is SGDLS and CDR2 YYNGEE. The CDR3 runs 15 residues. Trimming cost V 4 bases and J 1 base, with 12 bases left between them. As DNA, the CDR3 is TGTGCCAGCAGCAGCACGGGGGGGAGCAATCAGCCCCAGCATTTT. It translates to CASSSTGGSNQPQHF.

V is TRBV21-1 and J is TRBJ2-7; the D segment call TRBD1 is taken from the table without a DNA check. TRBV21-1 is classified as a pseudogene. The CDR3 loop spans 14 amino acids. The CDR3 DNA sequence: TGTGCCAGCAGCAAAAGGGACAGGGGGAACGAGCAGTACTTC. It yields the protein CASSKRDRGNEQYF.

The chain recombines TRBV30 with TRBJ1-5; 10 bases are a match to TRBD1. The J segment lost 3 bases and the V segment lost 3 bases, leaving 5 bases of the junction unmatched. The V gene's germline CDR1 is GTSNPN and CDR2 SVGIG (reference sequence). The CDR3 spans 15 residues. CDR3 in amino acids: CAWRGGTGANQPQHF. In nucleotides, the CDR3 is TGTGCCTGGAGGGGGGGGACAGGGGCCAATCAGCCCCAGCATTTT.

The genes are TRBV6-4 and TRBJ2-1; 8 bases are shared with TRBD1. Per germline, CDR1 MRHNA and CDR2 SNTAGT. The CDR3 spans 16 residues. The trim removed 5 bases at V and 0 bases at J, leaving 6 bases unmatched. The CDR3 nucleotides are TGTGCCAGCAGTAAGGGACAGGAGAGCTCCTACAATGAGCAGTTCTTC. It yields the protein CASSKGQESSYNEQFF.

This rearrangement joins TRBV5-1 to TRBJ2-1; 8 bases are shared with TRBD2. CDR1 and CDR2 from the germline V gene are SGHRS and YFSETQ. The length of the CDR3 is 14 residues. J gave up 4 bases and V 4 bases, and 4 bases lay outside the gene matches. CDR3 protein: CASSGGTSYNEQFF. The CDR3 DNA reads TGCGCCAGCAGCGGCGGGACTAGTTACAATGAGCAGTTCTTC.

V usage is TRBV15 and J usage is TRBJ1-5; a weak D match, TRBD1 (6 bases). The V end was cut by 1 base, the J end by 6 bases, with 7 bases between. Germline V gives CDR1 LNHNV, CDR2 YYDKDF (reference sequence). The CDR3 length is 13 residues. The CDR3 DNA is TGTGCCACCAGCAGAGCAGGGGTTCAGCCCCAGCATTTT. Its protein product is CATSRAGVQPQHF.